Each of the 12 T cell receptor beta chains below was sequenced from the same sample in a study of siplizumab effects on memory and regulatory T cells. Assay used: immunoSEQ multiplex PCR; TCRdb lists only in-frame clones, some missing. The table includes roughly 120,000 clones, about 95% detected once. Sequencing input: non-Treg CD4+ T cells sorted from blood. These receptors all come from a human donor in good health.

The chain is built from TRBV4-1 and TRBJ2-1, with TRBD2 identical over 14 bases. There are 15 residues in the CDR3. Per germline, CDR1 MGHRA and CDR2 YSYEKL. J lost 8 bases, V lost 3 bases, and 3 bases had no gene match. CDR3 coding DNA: TGCGCCAGCAGCCAGGGACTAGCGGGAGTTTATGAGCAGTTCTTC. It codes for CASSQGLAGVYEQFF.

The CDR3 DNA reads as TGTGCCACCAGCAGAGACCCACCGGGACAGCTATTTTACGAGCAGTACTTC. Protein: CATSRDPPGQLFYEQYF. The chain links TRBV15 to TRBJ2-7, with 7 bases identical to TRBD1. The germline V gene encodes CDR1 LNHNV and CDR2 YYDKDF (reference sequence). Germline trimming cut 0 bases from V and 4 bases from J; bases unmatched to any gene: 12. The CDR3 runs 17 residues.

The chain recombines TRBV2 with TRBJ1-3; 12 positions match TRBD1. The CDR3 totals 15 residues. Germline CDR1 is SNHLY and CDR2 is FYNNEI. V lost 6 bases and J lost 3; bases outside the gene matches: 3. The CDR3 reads CASRGQGAYGNTIYF. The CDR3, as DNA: TGTGCCAGCAGGGGACAGGGGGCCTATGGAAACACCATATATTTT.

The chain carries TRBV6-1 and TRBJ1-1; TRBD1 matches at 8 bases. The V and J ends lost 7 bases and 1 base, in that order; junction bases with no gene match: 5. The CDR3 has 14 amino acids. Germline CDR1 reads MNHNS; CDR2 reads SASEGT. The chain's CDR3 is CASNRGSRNTEAFF. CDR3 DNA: TGTGCCAGCAACAGGGGGAGTAGGAACACTGAAGCTTTCTTT.

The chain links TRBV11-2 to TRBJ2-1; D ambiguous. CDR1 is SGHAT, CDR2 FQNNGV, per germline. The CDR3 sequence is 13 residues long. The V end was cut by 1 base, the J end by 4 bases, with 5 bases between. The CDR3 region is CASSLGLYNEQFF. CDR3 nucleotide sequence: TGTGCCAGCAGCTTAGGGTTATACAATGAGCAGTTCTTC.

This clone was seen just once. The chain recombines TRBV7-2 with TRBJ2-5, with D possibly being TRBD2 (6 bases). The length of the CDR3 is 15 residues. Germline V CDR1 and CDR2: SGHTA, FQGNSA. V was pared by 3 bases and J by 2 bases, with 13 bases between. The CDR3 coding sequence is TGTGCCAGCAGCTTCGATGGGAGGAAACAAGAGACCCAGTACTTC. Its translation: CASSFDGRKQETQYF.

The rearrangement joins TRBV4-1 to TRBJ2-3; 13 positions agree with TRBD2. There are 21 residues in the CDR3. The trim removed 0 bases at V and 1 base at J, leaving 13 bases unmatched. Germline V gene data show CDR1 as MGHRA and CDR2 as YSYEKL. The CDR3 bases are TGCGCCAGCAGCCAAGACCAGGGACTAGCGGGACGGGTGATCGGCACAGATACGCAGTATTTT. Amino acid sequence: CASSQDQGLAGRVIGTDTQYF.

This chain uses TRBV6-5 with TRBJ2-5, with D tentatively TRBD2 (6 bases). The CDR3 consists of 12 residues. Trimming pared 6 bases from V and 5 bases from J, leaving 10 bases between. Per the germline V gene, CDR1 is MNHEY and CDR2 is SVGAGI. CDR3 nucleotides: TGTGCCAGCAGCGGGAGCAAGGAGACCCAGTACTTC. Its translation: CASSGSKETQYF.

The CDR3 is CASSYLTVNTEAFF. The CDR3 DNA reads as TGTGCCAGCAGTTACTTGACAGTGAACACTGAAGCTTTCTTT. The chain links TRBV6-5 to TRBJ1-1; D might be TRBD1 (5 bases). The CDR3 sequence is 14 residues long. V lost 1 base to trimming and J lost 0 bases, with 6 bases between them. Per germline, CDR1 MNHEY and CDR2 SVGAGI.

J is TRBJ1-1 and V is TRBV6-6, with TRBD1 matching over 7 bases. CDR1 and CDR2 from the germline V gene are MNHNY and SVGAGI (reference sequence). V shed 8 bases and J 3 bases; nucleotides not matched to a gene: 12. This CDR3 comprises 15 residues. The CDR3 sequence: CASQGPGGRDTEAFF. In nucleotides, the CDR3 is TGTGCCAGCCAAGGGCCAGGGGGACGGGACACTGAAGCTTTCTTT.

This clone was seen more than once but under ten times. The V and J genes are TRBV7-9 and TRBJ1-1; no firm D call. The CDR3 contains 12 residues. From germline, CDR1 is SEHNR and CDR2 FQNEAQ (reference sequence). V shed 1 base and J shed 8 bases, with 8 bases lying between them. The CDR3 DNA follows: TGTGCCAGCAGCTTAGGAAGAGGGGAAGCTTTCTTT. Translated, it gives CASSLGRGEAFF.

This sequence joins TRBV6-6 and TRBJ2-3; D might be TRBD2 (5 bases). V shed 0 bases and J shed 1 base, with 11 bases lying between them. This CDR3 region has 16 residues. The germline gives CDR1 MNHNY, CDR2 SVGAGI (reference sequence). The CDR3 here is CASSYSGGLGTDTQYF. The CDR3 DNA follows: TGTGCCAGCAGTTACTCTGGCGGGTTGGGCACAGATACGCAGTATTTT.